This TCR beta chain was identified during a study of identical twins. The study's findings and limits: Compared with unrelated sharing, twin-shared out-of-frame alpha sequences had more low-probability sequences.

Trimming stripped 4 bases from V and 2 bases from J, with 11 bases between. This CDR3 comprises 14 residues. Germline lookup yields CDR1 SGHRS and CDR2 YFSETQ. TCRdb fed the 5' RACE reads into MiXCR, producing one record per CDR3 protein. Here the sample spans fewer than 350,000 distinct CDR3 sequences, about 8.1% being singletons. This clonotype was seen ten or more times. Its antigen is not identified. The data also belong to a second study, concerning yellow fever vaccine responses in identical twins.

The sequenced sample consisted of memory (CD45RO+) T cells sorted from blood. The TCR comes from a woman younger than 35 in good health. The V call is TRBV5-1, the J call TRBJ2-3; D is uncertain. Here the CDR3 DNA reads TGCGCCAGCAGCCTAAACTTAGACACAGATACGCAGTATTTT. It encodes CASSLNLDTDTQYF.